Sequencing of this TCR beta chain was carried out in a study of blood T cells in healthy people across ages. Study-level results: Changes in expanded clonotypes were possibly confounded, as the CMV status of donors was unknown.

This clonotype was found many times. What it binds is not known. V was cut by 1 base and J by 5 bases, with 11 bases left in between. The CDR3 has 14 amino acids. The germline V gene encodes CDR1 SGHTA and CDR2 FQGNSA. Together with a sample-barcoded 5' primer, a J-beta primer mix was included in a second PCR lasting about 6 to 11 cycles. MiXCR was run by TCRdb on the 5' RACE reads, yielding one entry per CDR3 protein. Among some 900,000 distinct CDR3 sequences listed, roughly 43% were seen once. Every donor provided 9.5 to 10 milliliters of peripheral blood. The source is a man in his thirties or forties in good health. Input material: blood. The V gene is TRBV7-2, the J gene TRBJ2-5; TRBD2 might be the D (6 bases). The chain's CDR3 is CASSLGRGFETQYF. In DNA, the CDR3 is TGTGCCAGCAGCTTAGGGAGGGGTTTTGAGACCCAGTACTTC.